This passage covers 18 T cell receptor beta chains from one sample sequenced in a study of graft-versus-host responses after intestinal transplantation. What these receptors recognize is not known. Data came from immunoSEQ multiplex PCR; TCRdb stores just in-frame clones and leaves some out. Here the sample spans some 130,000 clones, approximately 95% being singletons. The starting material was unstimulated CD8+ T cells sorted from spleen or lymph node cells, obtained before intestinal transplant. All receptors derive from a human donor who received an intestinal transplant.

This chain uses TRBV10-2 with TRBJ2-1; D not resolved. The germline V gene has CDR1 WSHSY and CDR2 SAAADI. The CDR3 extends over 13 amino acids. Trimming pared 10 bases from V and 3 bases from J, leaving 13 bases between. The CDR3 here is CATSSWDYNEQFF. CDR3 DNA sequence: TGCGCCACATCTTCCTGGGACTACAATGAGCAGTTCTTC.

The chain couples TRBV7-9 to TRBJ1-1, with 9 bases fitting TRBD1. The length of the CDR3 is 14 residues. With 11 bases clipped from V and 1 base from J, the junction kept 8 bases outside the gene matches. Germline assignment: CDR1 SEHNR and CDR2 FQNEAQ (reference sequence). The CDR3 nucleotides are TGTGCCGGAAAGTCGGGACAGGGGAACACTGAAGCTTTCTTT. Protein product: CAGKSGQGNTEAFF.

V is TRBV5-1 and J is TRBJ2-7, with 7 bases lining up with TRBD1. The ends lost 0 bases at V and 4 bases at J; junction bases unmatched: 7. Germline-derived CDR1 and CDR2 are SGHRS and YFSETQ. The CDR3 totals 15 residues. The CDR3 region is CASSLEGTADYEQYF. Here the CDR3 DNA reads TGCGCCAGCAGCTTGGAGGGGACAGCGGATTACGAGCAGTACTTC.

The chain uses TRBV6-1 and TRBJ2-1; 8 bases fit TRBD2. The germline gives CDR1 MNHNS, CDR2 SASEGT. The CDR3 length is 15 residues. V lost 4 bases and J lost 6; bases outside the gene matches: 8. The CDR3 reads CASSVLSGTFNEQFF. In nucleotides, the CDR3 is TGTGCCAGCAGTGTCCTTAGCGGGACCTTCAATGAGCAGTTCTTC.

The CDR3 region has the DNA TGTGCCAGCAGCTTTTGGGCCGGGAGCGACGAGCAGTACTTC. Translating gives CASSFWAGSDEQYF. This chain links TRBV5-4 with TRBJ2-7, with D tentatively TRBD2 (6 bases). The V end was cut by 2 bases, the J end by 5 bases, with 14 bases between. The CDR3 totals 14 residues. CDR1 is SGHNT, CDR2 YYREEE, per germline (reference sequence).

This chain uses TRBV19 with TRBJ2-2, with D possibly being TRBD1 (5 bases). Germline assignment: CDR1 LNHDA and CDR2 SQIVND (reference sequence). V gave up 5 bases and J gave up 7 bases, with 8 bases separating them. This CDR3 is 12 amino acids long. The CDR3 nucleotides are TGTGCCAGTAGTGGGGCCAGCGGGGAGCTGTTTTTT. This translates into CASSGASGELFF.

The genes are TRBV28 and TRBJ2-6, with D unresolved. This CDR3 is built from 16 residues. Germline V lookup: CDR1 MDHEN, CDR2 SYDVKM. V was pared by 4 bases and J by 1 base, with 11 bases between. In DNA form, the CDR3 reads TGTGCCAGCAGTTGGTCAAAATTGTCTGGGGCCAACGTCCTGACTTTC. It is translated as CASSWSKLSGANVLTF.

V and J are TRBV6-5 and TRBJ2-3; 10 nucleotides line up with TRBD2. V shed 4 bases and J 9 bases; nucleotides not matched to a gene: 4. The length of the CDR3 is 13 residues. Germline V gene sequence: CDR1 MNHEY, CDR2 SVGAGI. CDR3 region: CASSSLAGDTQYF. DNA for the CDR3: TGTGCCAGCAGTTCCCTAGCGGGAGACACGCAGTATTTT.

The CDR3 region is CASSYSRGQETQYF. The CDR3 DNA follows: TGTGCCAGCAGTTACTCGAGGGGGCAAGAGACCCAGTACTTC. The gene calls are TRBV6-5 and TRBJ2-5; D might be TRBD1 (6 bases). V was cut by 0 bases and J by 2 bases, with 7 bases left in between. CDR1 is MNHEY and CDR2 is SVGAGI in the germline V gene. The CDR3 consists of 14 residues.

CDR3 nucleotides: TGCAGTGCCCGGTGGGCCGGGGAGCTGTTTTTT. Translating it yields CSARWAGELFF. The chain has TRBV20-1 and TRBJ2-2; D call uncertain. This CDR3 spans 11 amino acids. V was clipped by 6 bases and J by 6 bases, with 8 bases between them. Germline CDR1 DFQATT, CDR2 SNEGSKA (reference sequence).

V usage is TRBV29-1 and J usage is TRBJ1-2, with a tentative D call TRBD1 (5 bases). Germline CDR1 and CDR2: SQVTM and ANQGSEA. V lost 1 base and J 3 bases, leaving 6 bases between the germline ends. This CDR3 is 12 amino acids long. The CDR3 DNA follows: TGCAGCGTTGAAGGGGGCTACTATGGCTACACCTTC. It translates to CSVEGGYYGYTF.

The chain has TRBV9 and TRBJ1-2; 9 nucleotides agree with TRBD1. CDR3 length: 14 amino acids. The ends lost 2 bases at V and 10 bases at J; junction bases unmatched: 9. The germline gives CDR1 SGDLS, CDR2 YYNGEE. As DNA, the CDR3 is TGTGCCAGCAGCGTGGGACAGGGTAAACTTTCCTACACCTTC. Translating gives CASSVGQGKLSYTF.

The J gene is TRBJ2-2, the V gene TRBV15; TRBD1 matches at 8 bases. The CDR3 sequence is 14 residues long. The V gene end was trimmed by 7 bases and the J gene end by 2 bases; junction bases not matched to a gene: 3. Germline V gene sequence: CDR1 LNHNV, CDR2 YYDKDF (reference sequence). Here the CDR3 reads CATKDRVNTGELFF. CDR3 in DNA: TGTGCCACCAAGGACAGGGTTAACACCGGGGAGCTGTTTTTT.

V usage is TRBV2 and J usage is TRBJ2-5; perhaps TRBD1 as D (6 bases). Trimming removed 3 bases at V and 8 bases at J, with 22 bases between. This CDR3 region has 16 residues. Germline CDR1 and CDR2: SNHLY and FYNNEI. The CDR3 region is CASSERLGDTRDTQYF. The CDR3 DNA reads TGTGCCAGCAGTGAGAGGCTCGGGGACACCCGAGATACCCAGTACTTC.

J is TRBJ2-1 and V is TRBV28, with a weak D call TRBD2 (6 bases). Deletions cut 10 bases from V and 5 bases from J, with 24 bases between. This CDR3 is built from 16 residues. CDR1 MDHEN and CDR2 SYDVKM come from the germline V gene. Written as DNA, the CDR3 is TGTGCCACCGATTTTGGGTCCGGGACTCATCACAATGAGCAGTTCTTC. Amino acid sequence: CATDFGSGTHHNEQFF.

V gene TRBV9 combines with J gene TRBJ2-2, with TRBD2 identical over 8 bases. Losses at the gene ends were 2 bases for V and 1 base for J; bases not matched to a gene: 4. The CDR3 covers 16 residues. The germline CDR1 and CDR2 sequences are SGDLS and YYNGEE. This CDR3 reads CASSVSSGENTGELFF. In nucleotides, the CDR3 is TGTGCCAGCAGCGTCAGTAGCGGGGAGAACACCGGGGAGCTGTTTTTT.

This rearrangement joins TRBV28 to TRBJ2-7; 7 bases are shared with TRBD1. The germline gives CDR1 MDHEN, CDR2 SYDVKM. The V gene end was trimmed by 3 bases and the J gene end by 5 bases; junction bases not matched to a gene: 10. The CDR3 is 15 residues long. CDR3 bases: TGTGCCAGCAGTTTTGGGGACAGAGGGGTCGACGAGCAGTACTTC. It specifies CASSFGDRGVDEQYF.

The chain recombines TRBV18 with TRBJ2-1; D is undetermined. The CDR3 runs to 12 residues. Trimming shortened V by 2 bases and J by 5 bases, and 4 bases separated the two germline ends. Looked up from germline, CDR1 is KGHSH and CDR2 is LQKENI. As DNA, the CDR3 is TGTGCCAGCTCACCAACAAACAATGAGCAGTTCTTC. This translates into CASSPTNNEQFF.